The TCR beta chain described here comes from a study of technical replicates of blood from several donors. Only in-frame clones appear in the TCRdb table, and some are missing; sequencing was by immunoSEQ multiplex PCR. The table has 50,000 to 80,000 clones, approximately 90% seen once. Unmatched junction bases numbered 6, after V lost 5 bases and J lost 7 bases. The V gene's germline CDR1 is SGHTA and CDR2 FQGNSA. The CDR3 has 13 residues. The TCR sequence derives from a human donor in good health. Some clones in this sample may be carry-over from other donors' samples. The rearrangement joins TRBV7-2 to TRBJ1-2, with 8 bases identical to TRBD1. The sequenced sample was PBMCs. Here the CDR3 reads CASSNDRGRGYTF. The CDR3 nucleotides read TGTGCCAGCAGCAACGACAGGGGACGTGGCTACACCTTC.